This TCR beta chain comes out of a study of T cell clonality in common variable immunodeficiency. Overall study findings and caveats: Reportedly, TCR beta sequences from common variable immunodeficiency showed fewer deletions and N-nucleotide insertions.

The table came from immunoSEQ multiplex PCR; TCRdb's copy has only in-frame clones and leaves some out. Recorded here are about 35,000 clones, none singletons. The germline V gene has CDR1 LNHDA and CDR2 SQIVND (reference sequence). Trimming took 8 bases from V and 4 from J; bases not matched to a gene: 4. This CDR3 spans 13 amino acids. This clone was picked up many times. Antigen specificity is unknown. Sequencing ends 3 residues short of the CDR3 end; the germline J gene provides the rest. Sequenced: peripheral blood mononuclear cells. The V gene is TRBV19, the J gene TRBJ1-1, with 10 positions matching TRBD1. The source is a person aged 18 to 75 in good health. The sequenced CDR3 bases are TGTGCCAGTCTTGGACAGGGGGGCACTGAA. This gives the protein CASLGQGGTE. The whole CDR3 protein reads CASLGQGGTEAFF.